A selection of T cell receptor beta chains follows, all from one sample in a study of T-cell memory formation after mild COVID-19. TCRdb re-derived calls from the 5' RACE reads in MiXCR, one entry per CDR3 protein. The sample includes around 200,000 distinct CDR3 sequences, around 25% of them seen just once. The sample consisted of PBMCs or a T cell subset sorted from them (not recorded which). These receptors were obtained from an adult woman who had mild COVID-19 (a few samples of this study predate the infection). Cell type and time point are not known. The conserved cysteine and the conserved F or W are not part of the CDR3 here.

j_gene: TRBJ1-6
v_gene: TRBV5-1
CDR3aa: ASSFHDRVNPTNNSPLH

j_gene: TRBJ2-2
v_gene: TRBV18
CDR3aa: ASSSRLADYTGELF

j_gene: TRBJ2-7
v_gene: TRBV29-1
CDR3aa: SVVASGRSEQY

j_gene: TRBJ1-1
v_gene: TRBV20-1
CDR3aa: SARDIKEVAEAF

j_gene: TRBJ1-2
v_gene: TRBV7-2
CDR3aa: ASSLVPGQGAYT

j_gene: TRBJ2-5
v_gene: TRBV12-5
CDR3aa: ASGTSGGAETQY

j_gene: TRBJ1-5
v_gene: TRBV19
CDR3aa: ASSPGAGPQH

j_gene: TRBJ1-1
v_gene: TRBV5-1
CDR3aa: ASSSPDRWNTEAF

j_gene: TRBJ2-3
v_gene: TRBV5-1
CDR3aa: ASSWGTGETDTQY

j_gene: TRBJ1-2
v_gene: TRBV10-3
CDR3aa: AISRDVGGAYGYT

j_gene: TRBJ1-4
v_gene: TRBV4-3
CDR3aa: ASSQAQGGTNEKLF

j_gene: TRBJ2-7
v_gene: TRBV4-1
CDR3aa: ASSQFGREEQY

j_gene: TRBJ2-1
v_gene: TRBV5-4
CDR3aa: ASRRETYNEQF

j_gene: TRBJ1-1
v_gene: TRBV6-1
CDR3aa: ASPRGRGINTEAF

j_gene: TRBJ2-3
v_gene: TRBV10-2
CDR3aa: ASTGTSSRDTQY

j_gene: TRBJ2-7
v_gene: TRBV20-1
CDR3aa: SAPISGTLPSYEQY

j_gene: TRBJ1-1
v_gene: TRBV3-1
CDR3aa: ASSLGGASEAF